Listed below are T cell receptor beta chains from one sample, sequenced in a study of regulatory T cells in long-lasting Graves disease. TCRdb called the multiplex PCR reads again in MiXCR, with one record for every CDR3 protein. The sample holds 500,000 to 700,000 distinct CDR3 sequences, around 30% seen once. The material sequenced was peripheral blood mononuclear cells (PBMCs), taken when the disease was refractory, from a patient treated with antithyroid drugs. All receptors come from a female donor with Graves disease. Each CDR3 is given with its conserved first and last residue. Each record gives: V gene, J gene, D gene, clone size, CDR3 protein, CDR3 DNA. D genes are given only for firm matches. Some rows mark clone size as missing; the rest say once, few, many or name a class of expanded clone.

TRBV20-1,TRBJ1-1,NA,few,CSARVARWDRAEAFF,TGCAGTGCTAGAGTTGCAAGGTGGGATCGGGCTGAAGCTTTCTTT
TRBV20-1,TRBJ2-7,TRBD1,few,CSASSGTGYYEQYF,TGCAGTGCTAGTTCCGGGACAGGATACTACGAGCAGTACTTC
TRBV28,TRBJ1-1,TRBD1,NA,CASSPPPRTGLKTEAFF,TGTGCCAGCAGTCCCCCCCCTCGGACAGGGCTGAAAACTGAAGCTTTCTTT
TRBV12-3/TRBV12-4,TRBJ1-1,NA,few,CASTDRHSAPEAFF,TGTGCCAGCACCGATCGGCACAGCGCTCCTGAAGCTTTCTTT
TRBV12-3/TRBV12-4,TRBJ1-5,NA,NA,CASSPDRLGLSNQPQHF,TGTGCCAGCAGTCCAGATCGGTTGGGCCTTAGCAATCAGCCCCAGCATTTT
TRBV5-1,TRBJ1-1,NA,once,CASSGLLGAFF,TGCGCCAGCAGCGGACTCTTGGGAGCTTTCTTT
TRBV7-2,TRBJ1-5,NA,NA,CASSLGGRERPLQPQHF,TGTGCCAGCAGCTTGGGTGGCAGGGAAAGGCCCCTTCAGCCCCAGCATTTT
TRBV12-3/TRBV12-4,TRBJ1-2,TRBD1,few,CASSLDVTGGNGYGYTF,TGTGCCAGCAGTTTAGACGTAACAGGGGGCAATGGCTATGGCTACACCTTC
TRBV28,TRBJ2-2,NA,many,CASIGELFF,TGTGCCAGCATAGGGGAGCTGTTTTTT
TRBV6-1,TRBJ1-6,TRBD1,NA,CASRGGQYNSPLHF,TGTGCCAGCAGGGGGGGACAGTATAATTCACCCCTCCACTTT
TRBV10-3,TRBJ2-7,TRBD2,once,CAISESLGLAGYSYEQYF,TGTGCCATCAGTGAGTCTCTGGGACTAGCGGGTTATTCCTACGAGCAGTACTTC
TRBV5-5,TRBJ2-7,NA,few,CASSLALTGHYEQYF,TGTGCCAGCAGCTTGGCTTTGACAGGACACTACGAGCAGTACTTC
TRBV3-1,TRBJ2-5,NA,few,CASSQGVPGRSETQYF,TGTGCCAGCAGCCAAGGCGTTCCGGGACGGTCGGAGACCCAGTACTTC
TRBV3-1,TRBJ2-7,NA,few,CASISSWGEQYF,TGTGCCAGCATCTCTTCATGGGGGGAGCAGTACTTC
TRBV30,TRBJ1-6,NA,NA,CAWSREEDSPLHF,TGTGCCTGGAGTAGGGAGGAAGATTCACCCCTCCACTTT
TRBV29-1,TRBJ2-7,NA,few,CSVVGPQGPYEQYF,TGCAGCGTTGTGGGTCCACAGGGCCCCTACGAGCAGTACTTC
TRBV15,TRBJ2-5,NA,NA,CATSRDGRFQETQYF,TGTGCCACCAGCAGAGATGGACGGTTCCAAGAGACCCAGTACTTC
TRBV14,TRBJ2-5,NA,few,CASSHPGTSQETQYF,TGTGCCAGCAGCCACCCCGGGACGTCTCAAGAGACCCAGTACTTC
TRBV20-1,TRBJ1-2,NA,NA,CSARDLRENYGYTF,TGCAGTGCTAGAGATTTGCGGGAAAACTATGGCTACACCTTC
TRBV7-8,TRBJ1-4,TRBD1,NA,CASSLATGVAEKLFF,TGTGCCAGCAGCTTAGCTACAGGGGTCGCCGAAAAACTGTTTTTT
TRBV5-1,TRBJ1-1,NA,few,CASSGLQGPAFF,TGCGCCAGCAGCGGACTTCAGGGGCCAGCTTTCTTT
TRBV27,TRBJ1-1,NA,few,CASSLTTANTEAFF,TGTGCCAGCAGCCTGACAACTGCGAACACTGAAGCTTTCTTT
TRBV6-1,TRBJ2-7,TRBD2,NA,CASSHRTSGRGEQYF,TGTGCCAGCAGTCACCGGACTAGCGGGAGAGGCGAGCAGTACTTC
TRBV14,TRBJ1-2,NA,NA,CASKSLDDYGYTF,TGTGCCAGCAAGTCCCTGGATGACTATGGCTACACCTTC
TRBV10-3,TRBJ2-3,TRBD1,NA,CAIRGGRGSTDTQYF,TGTGCCATCCGAGGCGGCAGGGGGTCCACAGATACGCAGTATTTT
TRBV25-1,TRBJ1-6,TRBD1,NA,CASSGTGGAYNSPLHF,TGTGCCAGCAGTGGGACAGGGGGCGCGTATAATTCACCCCTCCACTTT
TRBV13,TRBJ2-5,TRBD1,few,CASSKRTGGWETQYF,TGTGCCAGCAGCAAACGGACAGGGGGTTGGGAGACCCAGTACTTC
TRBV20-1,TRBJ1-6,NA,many,CSARPRGGSPLHF,TGCAGTGCTAGACCCAGGGGTGGCTCACCCCTCCACTTT
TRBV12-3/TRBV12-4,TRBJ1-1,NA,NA,CASSKRNTEAFF,TGTGCCAGCAGTAAGCGGAACACTGAAGCTTTCTTT
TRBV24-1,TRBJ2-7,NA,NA,CATSDFGEDNKTCEQYF,TGTGCCACCAGTGATTTTGGCGAGGATAATAAGACTTGCGAGCAGTACTTC
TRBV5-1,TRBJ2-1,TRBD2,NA,CASSLAGTSGFSEQFF,TGCGCCAGCAGCTTGGCCGGGACTAGCGGTTTTTCTGAGCAGTTCTTC